This T cell receptor (beta chain) was sequenced for a study of human T cells and chemical hapten exposure. It was from unfractionated whole blood that total RNA was extracted. Each CDR3 protein gets one entry after TCRdb re-called the 5' RACE reads with MiXCR. The data contain tens of thousands of distinct CDR3 sequences, 7.7% of them seen just once; the ten biggest clones take up around 2%. As concerns this clonotype: This may be a read error, as it is one base from a much larger clone.

Trimming took off 6 bases at V and 2 bases at J, with 19 bases between the two ends. Germline values: CDR1 SQVTM, CDR2 ANQGSEA. The CDR3 contains 15 residues. This chain joins TRBV29-1 and TRBJ1-1, with no clear D. The receptor was derived from a male donor in good health. CDR3 sequence: CSVVPLLSTNTEAFF. In nucleotides, the CDR3 is TGCAGCGTAGTCCCATTGTTGTCGACCAACACTGAAGCTTTCTTT.